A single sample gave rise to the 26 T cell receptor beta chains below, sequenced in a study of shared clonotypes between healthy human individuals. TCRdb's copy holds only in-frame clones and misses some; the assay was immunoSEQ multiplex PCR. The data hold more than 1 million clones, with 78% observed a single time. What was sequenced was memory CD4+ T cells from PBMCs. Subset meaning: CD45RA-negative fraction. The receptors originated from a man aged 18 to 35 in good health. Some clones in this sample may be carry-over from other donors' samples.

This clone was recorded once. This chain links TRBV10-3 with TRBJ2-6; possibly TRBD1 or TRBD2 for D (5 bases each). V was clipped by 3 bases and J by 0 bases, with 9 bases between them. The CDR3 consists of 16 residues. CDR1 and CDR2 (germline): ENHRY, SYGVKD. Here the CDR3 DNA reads TGTGCCATCAGTGACGGGGCTCTCTCTGGGGCCAACGTCCTGACTTTC. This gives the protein CAISDGALSGANVLTF.

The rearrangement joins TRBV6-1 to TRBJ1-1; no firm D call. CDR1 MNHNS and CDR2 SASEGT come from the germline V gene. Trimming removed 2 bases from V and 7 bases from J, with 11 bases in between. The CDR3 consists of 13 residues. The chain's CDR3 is CASSEKGHLEAFF. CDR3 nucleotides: TGTGCCAGCAGTGAAAAGGGTCATCTTGAAGCTTTCTTT.

Here the CDR3 reads CASSARDRAVYTF. DNA of the CDR3: TGTGCCAGCAGCGCCCGGGACAGGGCGGTCTACACCTTC. This chain connects TRBV5-4 to TRBJ1-2; 9 nucleotides match TRBD1. The V gene end was trimmed by 4 bases and the J gene end by 10 bases; junction bases not matched to a gene: 8. CDR3 size: 13 residues. CDR1 SGHNT and CDR2 YYREEE come from the germline V gene (reference sequence).

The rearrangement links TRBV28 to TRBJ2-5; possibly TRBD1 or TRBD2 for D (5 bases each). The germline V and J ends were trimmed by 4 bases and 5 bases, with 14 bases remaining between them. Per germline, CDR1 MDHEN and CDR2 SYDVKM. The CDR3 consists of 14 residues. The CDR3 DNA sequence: TGTGCCAGCAGTTCCGGGACGTTAGGGGAGACCCAGTACTTC. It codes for CASSSGTLGETQYF.

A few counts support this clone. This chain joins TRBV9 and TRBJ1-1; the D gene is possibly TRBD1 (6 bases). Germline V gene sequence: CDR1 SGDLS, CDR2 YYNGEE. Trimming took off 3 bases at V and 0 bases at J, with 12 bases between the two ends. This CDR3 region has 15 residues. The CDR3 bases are TGTGCCAGCAGCGCTCAGGGGTTCATGAACACTGAAGCTTTCTTT. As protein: CASSAQGFMNTEAFF.

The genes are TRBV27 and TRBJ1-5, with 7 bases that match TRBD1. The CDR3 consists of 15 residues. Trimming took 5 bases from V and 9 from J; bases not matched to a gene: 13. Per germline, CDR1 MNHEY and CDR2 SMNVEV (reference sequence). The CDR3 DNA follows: TGTGCCAGCAGTATCGGACAGGCGGTGGGAATGCCCCAGCATTTT. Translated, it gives CASSIGQAVGMPQHF.

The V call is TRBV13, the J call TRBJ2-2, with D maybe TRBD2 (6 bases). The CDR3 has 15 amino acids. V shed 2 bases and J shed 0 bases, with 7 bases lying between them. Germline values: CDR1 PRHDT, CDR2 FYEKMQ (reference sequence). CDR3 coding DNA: TGTGCCAGCAGCTTAACGGGGGCGAACACCGGGGAGCTGTTTTTT. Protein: CASSLTGANTGELFF. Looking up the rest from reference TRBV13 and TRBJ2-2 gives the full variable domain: AAGVIQSPRHLIKEKRETATLKCYPIPRHDTVYWYQQGPGQDPQFLISFYEKMQSDKGSIPDRFSAQQFSDYHSELNMSSLELGDSALYFCASSLTGANTGELFFGEGSRLTVL.

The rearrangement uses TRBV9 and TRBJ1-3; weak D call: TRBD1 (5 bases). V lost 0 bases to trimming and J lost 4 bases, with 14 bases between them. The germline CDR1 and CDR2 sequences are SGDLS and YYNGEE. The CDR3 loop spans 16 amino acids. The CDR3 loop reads CASSVGGSHGGNTIYF. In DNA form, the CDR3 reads TGTGCCAGCAGCGTAGGGGGGTCCCATGGGGGAAACACCATATATTTT. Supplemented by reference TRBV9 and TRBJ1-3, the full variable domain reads DSGVTQTPKHLITATGQRVTLRCSPRSGDLSVYWYQQSLDQGLQFLIQYYNGEERAKGNILERFSAQQFPDLHSELNLSSLELGDSALYFCASSVGGSHGGNTIYFGEGSWLTVV.

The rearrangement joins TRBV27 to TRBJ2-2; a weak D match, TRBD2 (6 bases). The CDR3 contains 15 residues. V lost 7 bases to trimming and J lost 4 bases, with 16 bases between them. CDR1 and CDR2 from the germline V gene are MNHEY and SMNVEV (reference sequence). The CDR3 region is CASTARLVGTGELFF. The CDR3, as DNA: TGTGCCAGCACCGCCAGACTAGTCGGCACCGGGGAGCTGTTTTTT.

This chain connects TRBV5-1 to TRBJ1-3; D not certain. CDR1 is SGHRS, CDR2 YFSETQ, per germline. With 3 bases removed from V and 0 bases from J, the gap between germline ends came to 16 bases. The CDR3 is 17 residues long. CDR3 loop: CASSSGSSPYSGNTIYF. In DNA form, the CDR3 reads TGCGCCAGCAGCTCGGGGTCATCACCCTACTCTGGAAACACCATATATTTT.

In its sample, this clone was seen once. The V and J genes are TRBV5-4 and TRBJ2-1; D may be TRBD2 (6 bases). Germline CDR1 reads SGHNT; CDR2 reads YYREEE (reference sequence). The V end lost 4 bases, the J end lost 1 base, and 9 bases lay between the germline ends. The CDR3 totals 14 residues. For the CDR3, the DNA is TGTGCCAGCAGCGCCGGGAGTTCCTACAATGAGCAGTTCTTC. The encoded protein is CASSAGSSYNEQFF. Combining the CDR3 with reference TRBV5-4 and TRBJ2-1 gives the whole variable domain ETGVTQSPTHLIKTRGQQVTLRCSSQSGHNTVSWYQQALGQGPQFIFQYYREEENGRGNFPPRFSGLQFPNYSSELNVNALELDDSALYLCASSAGSSYNEQFFGPGTRLTVL.

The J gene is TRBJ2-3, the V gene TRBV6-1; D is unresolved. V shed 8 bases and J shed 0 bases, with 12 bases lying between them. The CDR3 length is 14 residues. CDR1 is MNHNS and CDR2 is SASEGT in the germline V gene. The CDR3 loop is CASARPGSTDTQYF. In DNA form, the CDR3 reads TGTGCCAGCGCTAGACCTGGGAGCACAGATACGCAGTATTTT.

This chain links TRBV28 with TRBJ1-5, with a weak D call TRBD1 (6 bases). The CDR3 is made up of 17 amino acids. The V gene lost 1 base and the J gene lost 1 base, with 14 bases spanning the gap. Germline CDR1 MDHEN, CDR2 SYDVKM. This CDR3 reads CASSLLGGSSSNQPQHF. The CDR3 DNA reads TGTGCCAGCAGTTTATTGGGGGGCTCGTCGAGCAATCAGCCCCAGCATTTT.

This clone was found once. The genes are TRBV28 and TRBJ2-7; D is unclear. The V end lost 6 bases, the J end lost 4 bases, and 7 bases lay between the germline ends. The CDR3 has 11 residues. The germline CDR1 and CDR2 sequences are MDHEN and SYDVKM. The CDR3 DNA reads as TGTGCCAGCAGGGCCCTGTACGAGCAGTACTTC. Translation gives CASRALYEQYF.

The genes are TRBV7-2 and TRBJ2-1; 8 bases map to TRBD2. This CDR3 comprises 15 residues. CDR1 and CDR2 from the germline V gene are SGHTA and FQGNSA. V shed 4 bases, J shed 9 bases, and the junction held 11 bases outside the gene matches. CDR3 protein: CASSSGPSGSVEQFF. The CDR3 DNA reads TGTGCCAGCAGCTCCGGGCCTAGCGGGTCTGTTGAGCAGTTCTTC.

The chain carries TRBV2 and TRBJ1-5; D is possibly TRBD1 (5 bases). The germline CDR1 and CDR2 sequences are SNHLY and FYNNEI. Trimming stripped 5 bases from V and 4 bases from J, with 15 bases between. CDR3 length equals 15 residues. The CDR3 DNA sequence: TGTGCCAGCAGTACCGGGACCCTTAAAAATCAGCCCCAGCATTTT. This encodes CASSTGTLKNQPQHF.

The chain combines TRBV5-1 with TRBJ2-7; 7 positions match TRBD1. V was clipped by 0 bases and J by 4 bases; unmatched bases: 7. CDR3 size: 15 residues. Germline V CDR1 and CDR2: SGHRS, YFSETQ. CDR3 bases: TGCGCCAGCAGCTTGGCCGTGGGACAGCTTTACGAGCAGTACTTC. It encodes CASSLAVGQLYEQYF.

The CDR3 protein is CASSFGQETDTQYF. As DNA, the CDR3 is TGCGCCAGCAGCTTCGGACAGGAAACAGATACGCAGTATTTT. The chain links TRBV5-1 to TRBJ2-3, with 7 positions matching TRBD1. The CDR3 has 14 amino acids. J gave up 3 bases and V 2 bases, and 3 bases lay outside the gene matches. The germline CDR1 and CDR2 sequences are SGHRS and YFSETQ.

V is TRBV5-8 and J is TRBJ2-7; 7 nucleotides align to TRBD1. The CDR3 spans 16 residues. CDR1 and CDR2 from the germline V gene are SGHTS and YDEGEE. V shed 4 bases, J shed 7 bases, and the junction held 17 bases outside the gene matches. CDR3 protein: CASSLFTGTALEEQYF. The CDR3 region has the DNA TGTGCCAGCAGCCTCTTTACCGGGACAGCGCTGGAGGAGCAGTACTTC.

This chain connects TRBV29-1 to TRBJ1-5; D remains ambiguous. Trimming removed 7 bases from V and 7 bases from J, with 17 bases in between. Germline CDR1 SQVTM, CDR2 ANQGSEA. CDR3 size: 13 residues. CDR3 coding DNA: TGCAGCGCCCTTGACCAAACTGGGCAGCCCCAGCATTTT. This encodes CSALDQTGQPQHF.

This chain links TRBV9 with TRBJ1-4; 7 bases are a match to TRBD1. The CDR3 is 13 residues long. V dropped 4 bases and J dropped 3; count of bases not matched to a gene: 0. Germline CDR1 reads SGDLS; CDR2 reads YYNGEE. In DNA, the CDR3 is TGTGCCAGCAGCACAGGGGCTAATGAAAAACTGTTTTTT. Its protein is CASSTGANEKLFF.

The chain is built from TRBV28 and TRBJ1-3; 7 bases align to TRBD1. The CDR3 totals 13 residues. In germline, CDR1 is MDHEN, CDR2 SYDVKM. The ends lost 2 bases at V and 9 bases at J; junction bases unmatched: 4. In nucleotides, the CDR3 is TGTGCCAGCAGTTTAGCCAGGGGGGCCACCATATATTTT. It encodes CASSLARGATIYF.

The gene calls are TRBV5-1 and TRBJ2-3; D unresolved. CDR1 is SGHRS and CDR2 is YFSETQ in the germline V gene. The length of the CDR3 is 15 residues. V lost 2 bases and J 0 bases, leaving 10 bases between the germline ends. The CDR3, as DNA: TGCGCCAGCAGCTTTTCAACTCTAAGCACAGATACGCAGTATTTT. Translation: CASSFSTLSTDTQYF. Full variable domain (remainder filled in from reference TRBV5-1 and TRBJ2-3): KAGVTQTPRYLIKTRGQQVTLSCSPISGHRSVSWYQQTPGQGLQFLFEYFSETQRNKGNFPGRFSGRQFSNSRSEMNVSTLELGDSALYLCASSFSTLSTDTQYFGPGTRLTVL.

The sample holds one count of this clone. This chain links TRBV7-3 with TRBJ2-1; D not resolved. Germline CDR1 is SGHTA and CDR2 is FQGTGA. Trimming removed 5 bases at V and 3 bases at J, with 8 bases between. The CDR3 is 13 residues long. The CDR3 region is CASSLGLYNEQFF. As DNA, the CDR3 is TGTGCCAGCAGCCTGGGCCTCTACAATGAGCAGTTCTTC.

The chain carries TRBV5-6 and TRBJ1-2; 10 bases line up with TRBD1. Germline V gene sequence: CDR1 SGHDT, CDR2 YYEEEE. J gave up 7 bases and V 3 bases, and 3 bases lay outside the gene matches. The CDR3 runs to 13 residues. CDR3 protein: CASSSGQGSGYTF. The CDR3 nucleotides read TGTGCCAGCAGCTCGGGACAGGGGAGTGGCTACACCTTC.

CDR3 sequence: CASGYQTGELFF. The CDR3 DNA reads TGTGCTAGTGGTTATCAAACCGGGGAGCTGTTTTTT. The rearrangement joins TRBV12-5 to TRBJ2-2; unclear D gene. Trimming took 4 bases from V and 5 from J, leaving 5 bases between them. The germline V gene encodes CDR1 LGHNT and CDR2 FRNRAP. The CDR3 totals 12 residues.